The sequence of this T cell receptor beta chain was determined in a study of blood T cell repertoires in COVID-19. Overall study context: Donors in the United States, Italy and Spain gave samples during acute or convalescent COVID-19. PBMCs, B-cell-depleted T cells, or T cells provided the cDNA or gDNA that made up the material.

In the authors' workflow: Amplified reference gene primers provided the basis for estimating nucleated cell counts. The protocol was immunoSEQ multiplex PCR, while the TCRdb copy is restricted to in-frame clones and leaves out a portion. The D gene and trimming were derived from the DNA, and the V and J assignments and clone size from that table. The sample lists approximately 120,000 clones, over 60% occurring once. The clonotype comes from a man aged 40-55 years with active or convalescent COVID-19. The sequenced material came from peripheral blood.

The DNA of the CDR3 is TGTGCCATCCAGGGTATTAATGAGCAGTTCTTC. Translated: CAIQGINEQFF. The chain combines TRBV28 with TRBJ2-1; possibly TRBD1 for D (5 bases). This CDR3 has 11 amino acids. Trimming shortened V by 10 bases and J by 7 bases, and 11 bases separated the two germline ends. Germline V gene data show CDR1 as MDHEN and CDR2 as SYDVKM.